Following are 9 T cell receptor beta chains from one sample sequenced in a study of graft-versus-host responses after intestinal transplantation (dated by TCRdb to about 2021). Libraries were prepared through the immunoSEQ multiplex PCR assay. In its TCRdb copy, this immuneACCESS table keeps in-frame sequences only and misses some clones. Where compared with another copy, unresolved V genes explain less than half of these, and the others have no known cause. For this sample the table gives about 39,000 clones, of which under 90% were detected only once. Roughly 6.6% of the sample rests with the top ten. The source material was PBMCs, sampled around 280 days after transplant. These receptors were collected from a human patient who received an intestinal transplant, so some T cells may come from the graft donor.

This chain links TRBV27 with TRBJ1-6; TRBD1 is a possible D gene (5 bases). The CDR3 contains 15 residues. V lost 6 bases and J lost 0, with 9 bases in between. The germline V gene encodes CDR1 MNHEY and CDR2 SMNVEV (reference sequence). The CDR3 coding sequence is TGTGCCAGCAGGCCGGGGGGCTCCTATAATTCACCCCTCCACTTT. Translated: CASRPGGSYNSPLHF.

The chain is built from TRBV11-3 and TRBJ1-2; D possibly corresponds to TRBD1 (6 bases). Germline V lookup: CDR1 SGHNT, CDR2 YENEEA. This CDR3 contains 13 residues. Between the trimmed V and J ends, which lost 5 bases and 1 base, there was a span of 8 bases. The chain's CDR3 is CASSPQGNYGYTF. The CDR3 coding sequence is TGTGCCAGCAGCCCACAGGGTAACTATGGCTACACCTTC.

This clone was observed once. The chain employs TRBV6-5 and TRBJ1-1; no definite D call. V lost 8 bases, J lost 0 bases, and 10 bases lay in between. This CDR3 contains 13 residues. From germline, CDR1 is MNHEY and CDR2 SVGAGI. Here the CDR3 reads CASRRFLNTEAFF. Here the CDR3 DNA reads TGTGCCAGCCGACGGTTCTTGAACACTGAAGCTTTCTTT.

The chain has TRBV7-9 and TRBJ2-7; the D gene is possibly TRBD1 (6 bases). CDR3 length: 13 amino acids. Germline V gene data show CDR1 as SEHNR and CDR2 as FQNEAQ (reference sequence). Deletions cut 5 bases from V and 2 bases from J, with 10 bases between. The CDR3 sequence is CASSGTSTYEQYF. CDR3 bases: TGTGCCAGCAGCGGGACATCGACCTACGAGCAGTACTTC.

Worth noting for this clone: This same CDR3 is encoded by further DNA sequences in the sample. The chain combines TRBV5-6 with TRBJ2-5; D is unclear. The germline gives CDR1 SGHDT, CDR2 YYEEEE. The CDR3 is 13 residues long. V was trimmed by 2 bases and J by 5 bases, leaving 10 bases between them. The CDR3 loop is CASSFLVGETQYF. The CDR3 nucleotides read TGTGCCAGCAGCTTTTTAGTAGGTGAGACCCAGTACTTC.

This chain connects TRBV7-8 to TRBJ2-2; D is uncertain. In germline, CDR1 is SGHVS, CDR2 FQNEAQ. The CDR3 is 13 amino acids. V was trimmed by 0 bases and J by 5 bases, leaving 4 bases between them. The CDR3 region is CASSLAKTGELFF. In DNA form, the CDR3 reads TGTGCCAGCAGCTTAGCCAAAACCGGGGAGCTGTTTTTT.

The V gene is TRBV5-1, the J gene TRBJ2-1, with D possibly matching TRBD1 (6 bases). The CDR3 totals 14 residues. CDR1 and CDR2 from the germline V gene are SGHRS and YFSETQ. V was clipped by 1 base and J by 7 bases, with 12 bases between them. The CDR3 coding sequence is TGCGCCAGCAGCTTGTTGACAGGAGTGAATGAGCAGTTCTTC. It yields the protein CASSLLTGVNEQFF.

V usage is TRBV6-5 and J usage is TRBJ1-3; D is uncertain. V lost 0 bases, J lost 3 bases, and 0 bases lay in between. The CDR3 spans 12 residues. Germline V gives CDR1 MNHEY, CDR2 SVGAGI. In nucleotides, the CDR3 is TGTGCCAGCAGTTACTCTGGAAACACCATATATTTT. Translated, it gives CASSYSGNTIYF.

The chain uses TRBV12-5 and TRBJ1-5; D unresolved. Germline V lookup: CDR1 LGHNT, CDR2 FRNRAP. The CDR3 has 11 amino acids. V lost 2 bases and J lost 4, with 0 bases in between. For the CDR3, the DNA is TGTGCTAGTGGTTTGAATCAGCCCCAGCATTTT. Its protein is CASGLNQPQHF.